A selection of T cell receptor beta chains follows, all from one sample in a study of beta chain features in type 1 diabetes. Some clones are missing from TCRdb's copy, which holds only in-frame ones; the method was immunoSEQ multiplex PCR. This table holds 150,000 or so clones, around a tenth found once. Sample: central memory CD4+ T cells from blood. The receptor set was obtained from a man aged 18-30 years in good health. Both conserved end residues are part of each CDR3. Fields, in order: V gene, clone size, D gene, J gene, CDR3 length, CDR3 protein, CDR3 DNA. D genes are given only for firm matches. Expanded clones are given a class, and other clones once, few, many or no size at all.

v_gene: TRBV30; abundance: many; d_gene: NA; j_gene: TRBJ2-3; len: 15; CDR3aa: CAWSVLTKGADTQYF; CDR3nt: TGTGCCTGGAGTGTACTGACCAAAGGGGCAGATACGCAGTATTTT
v_gene: TRBV7-2; abundance: few; d_gene: NA; j_gene: TRBJ2-3; len: 12; CDR3aa: CASSFRGDTQYF; CDR3nt: TGTGCCAGCAGCTTTAGGGGAGATACGCAGTATTTT
v_gene: TRBV9; abundance: NA; d_gene: NA; j_gene: TRBJ1-2; len: 15; CDR3aa: CASSPQAAGSYGYTF; CDR3nt: TGTGCCAGCAGCCCTCAGGCTGCGGGCTCTTATGGCTACACCTTC
v_gene: TRBV6-1; abundance: NA; d_gene: NA; j_gene: TRBJ2-2; len: 16; CDR3aa: CASSGRTASNTGELFF; CDR3nt: TGTGCCAGCAGTGGTAGGACAGCCTCGAACACCGGGGAGCTGTTTTTT
v_gene: TRBV5-4; abundance: NA; d_gene: TRBD1; j_gene: TRBJ2-7; len: 15; CDR3aa: CASSSPGQGRYEQYF; CDR3nt: TGTGCCAGCAGCTCGCCGGGACAGGGAAGGTACGAGCAGTACTTC
v_gene: TRBV14; abundance: NA; d_gene: NA; j_gene: TRBJ2-3; len: 16; CDR3aa: CASSQVKRTRTDTQYF; CDR3nt: TGTGCCAGCAGCCAAGTTAAAAGGACACGGACAGATACGCAGTATTTT
v_gene: TRBV7-8; abundance: few; d_gene: TRBD2; j_gene: TRBJ2-1; len: 14; CDR3aa: CASSLAASGDEQFF; CDR3nt: TGTGCCAGCAGCTTAGCGGCTAGCGGGGATGAGCAGTTCTTC
v_gene: TRBV4-3; abundance: few; d_gene: NA; j_gene: TRBJ1-4; len: 17; CDR3aa: CASSQVGRPSEAEKLFF; CDR3nt: TGCGCCAGCAGCCAAGTCGGAAGACCTTCGGAAGCGGAAAAACTGTTTTTT
v_gene: TRBV9; abundance: few; d_gene: TRBD2; j_gene: TRBJ2-3; len: 16; CDR3aa: CASSAGTSGYSDTQYF; CDR3nt: TGTGCCAGCAGCGCAGGGACTAGCGGCTACTCGGATACGCAGTATTTT
v_gene: TRBV6-5; abundance: few; d_gene: NA; j_gene: TRBJ2-3; len: 12; CDR3aa: CASSYSSDTQYF; CDR3nt: TGTGCCAGCAGTTACTCTTCGGATACGCAGTATTTT
v_gene: TRBV4-3; abundance: NA; d_gene: NA; j_gene: TRBJ1-3; len: 15; CDR3aa: CASSQDTRSGNTIYF; CDR3nt: TGCGCCAGCAGCCAAGATACGAGGTCTGGAAACACCATATATTTT
v_gene: TRBV7-8; abundance: NA; d_gene: TRBD2; j_gene: TRBJ2-5; len: 17; CDR3aa: CASSPRGAGVYQETQYF; CDR3nt: TGTGCCAGCAGCCCGCGGGGGGCGGGGGTTTACCAAGAGACCCAGTACTTC
v_gene: TRBV13; abundance: many; d_gene: TRBD2; j_gene: TRBJ2-2; len: 16; CDR3aa: CASRPGTRDNTGELFF; CDR3nt: TGTGCCAGCAGACCCGGGACTAGGGATAACACCGGGGAGCTGTTTTTT
v_gene: TRBV2; abundance: few; d_gene: TRBD2; j_gene: TRBJ2-3; len: 15; CDR3aa: CASSGTSGGTNTQYF; CDR3nt: TGTGCCAGCAGCGGGACTAGCGGGGGGACGAATACGCAGTATTTT
v_gene: TRBV18; abundance: medium-sized; d_gene: NA; j_gene: TRBJ2-7; len: 15; CDR3aa: CASSPSTGQSYEQYF; CDR3nt: TGTGCCAGCTCACCATCAACGGGACAATCCTACGAGCAGTACTTC
v_gene: TRBV13; abundance: few; d_gene: TRBD2; j_gene: TRBJ2-7; len: 16; CDR3aa: CASSLGASGRAYEQYF; CDR3nt: TGTGCCAGCAGCTTAGGGGCTAGCGGCCGCGCTTACGAGCAGTACTTC
v_gene: TRBV18; abundance: NA; d_gene: NA; j_gene: TRBJ1-4; len: 13; CDR3aa: CASSPGGNEKLFF; CDR3nt: TGTGCCAGCTCACCAGGGGGCAATGAAAAACTGTTTTTT
v_gene: TRBV2; abundance: many; d_gene: TRBD2; j_gene: TRBJ2-1; len: 14; CDR3aa: CASSDGGYYNEQFF; CDR3nt: TGTGCCAGCAGTGACGGGGGGTACTACAATGAGCAGTTCTTC
v_gene: TRBV4-3; abundance: NA; d_gene: TRBD2; j_gene: TRBJ2-1; len: 15; CDR3aa: CASSRTSGDPSEQFF; CDR3nt: TGCGCCAGCAGCCGAACTAGCGGGGACCCGAGTGAGCAGTTCTTC
v_gene: TRBV5-1; abundance: NA; d_gene: TRBD1; j_gene: TRBJ2-7; len: 14; CDR3aa: CASSQDRGPREQYF; CDR3nt: TGCGCCAGCAGCCAAGACAGGGGGCCTCGAGAGCAGTACTTC
v_gene: TRBV2; abundance: few; d_gene: TRBD2; j_gene: TRBJ2-5; len: 16; CDR3aa: CASKRTSGGNQETQYF; CDR3nt: TGTGCCAGCAAGAGGACTAGCGGGGGGAATCAAGAGACCCAGTACTTC
v_gene: TRBV28; abundance: few; d_gene: TRBD1; j_gene: TRBJ1-2; len: 14; CDR3aa: CASSSYRGYYGYTF; CDR3nt: TGTGCCAGCAGTTCATACAGGGGCTACTATGGCTACACCTTC
v_gene: TRBV7-9; abundance: few; d_gene: TRBD2; j_gene: TRBJ2-3; len: 16; CDR3aa: CASSPLAGATMDTQYF; CDR3nt: TGTGCCAGCAGCCCACTAGCGGGGGCCACCATGGATACGCAGTATTTT
v_gene: TRBV6-1; abundance: NA; d_gene: NA; j_gene: TRBJ2-4; len: 15; CDR3aa: CASSATEDGKNIQYF; CDR3nt: TGTGCCAGCAGTGCTACGGAGGATGGCAAAAACATTCAGTACTTC
v_gene: TRBV7-2; abundance: NA; d_gene: TRBD1; j_gene: TRBJ2-2; len: 15; CDR3aa: CASSSRQGNTGELFF; CDR3nt: TGTGCCAGCAGCTCCCGACAGGGTAACACCGGGGAGCTGTTTTTT
v_gene: TRBV7-2; abundance: few; d_gene: TRBD2; j_gene: TRBJ2-5; len: 16; CDR3aa: CASSLASTGGTETQYF; CDR3nt: TGTGCCAGCAGCTTAGCTTCGACGGGGGGGACAGAGACCCAGTACTTC
v_gene: TRBV6-1; abundance: NA; d_gene: NA; j_gene: TRBJ2-7; len: 14; CDR3aa: CASSDRGPLDEQYF; CDR3nt: TGTGCCAGCAGTGACAGGGGTCCCCTGGACGAGCAGTACTTC
v_gene: TRBV7-9; abundance: NA; d_gene: NA; j_gene: TRBJ2-2; len: 16; CDR3aa: CASSGYRGANTGELFF; CDR3nt: TGTGCCAGCAGCGGTTATCGGGGGGCCAACACCGGGGAGCTGTTTTTT
v_gene: TRBV6-6; abundance: NA; d_gene: NA; j_gene: TRBJ1-5; len: 15; CDR3aa: CASRGREHSNQPQHF; CDR3nt: TGTGCCAGCAGAGGCAGGGAACATAGCAATCAGCCCCAGCATTTT
v_gene: TRBV5-1; abundance: NA; d_gene: TRBD1; j_gene: TRBJ2-6; len: 21; CDR3aa: CASSLADVSGRGRPGANVLTF; CDR3nt: TGCGCCAGCAGCTTGGCCGACGTGTCCGGCAGGGGGCGTCCTGGGGCCAACGTCCTGACTTTC
v_gene: TRBV5-4; abundance: NA; d_gene: NA; j_gene: TRBJ1-3; len: 13; CDR3aa: CASSTDSGNTIYF; CDR3nt: TGTGCCAGCAGCACAGACTCTGGAAACACCATATATTTT
v_gene: TRBV27; abundance: NA; d_gene: NA; j_gene: TRBJ2-3; len: 13; CDR3aa: CASSTLQGDTQYF; CDR3nt: TGTGCCAGCAGTACCTTACAGGGAGATACGCAGTATTTT
v_gene: TRBV18; abundance: few; d_gene: NA; j_gene: TRBJ1-3; len: 17; CDR3aa: CASSPAGGENSGNTIYF; CDR3nt: TGTGCCAGCTCACCGGCGGGCGGGGAGAACTCTGGAAACACCATATATTTT
v_gene: TRBV19; abundance: few; d_gene: TRBD1; j_gene: TRBJ2-7; len: 14; CDR3aa: CATRQGRGPYEQYF; CDR3nt: TGTGCCACGCGACAGGGTAGGGGGCCCTACGAGCAGTACTTC
v_gene: TRBV4-3; abundance: few; d_gene: TRBD2; j_gene: TRBJ2-2; len: 19; CDR3aa: CASSQKTSTSGAGTGELFF; CDR3nt: TGCGCCAGCAGCCAAAAGACAAGTACGAGCGGGGCCGGGACCGGGGAGCTGTTTTTT
v_gene: TRBV7-9; abundance: NA; d_gene: TRBD2; j_gene: TRBJ2-5; len: 17; CDR3aa: CASNPPDHSGGRETQYF; CDR3nt: TGTGCCAGCAACCCCCCCGACCACTCGGGGGGAAGAGAGACCCAGTACTTC